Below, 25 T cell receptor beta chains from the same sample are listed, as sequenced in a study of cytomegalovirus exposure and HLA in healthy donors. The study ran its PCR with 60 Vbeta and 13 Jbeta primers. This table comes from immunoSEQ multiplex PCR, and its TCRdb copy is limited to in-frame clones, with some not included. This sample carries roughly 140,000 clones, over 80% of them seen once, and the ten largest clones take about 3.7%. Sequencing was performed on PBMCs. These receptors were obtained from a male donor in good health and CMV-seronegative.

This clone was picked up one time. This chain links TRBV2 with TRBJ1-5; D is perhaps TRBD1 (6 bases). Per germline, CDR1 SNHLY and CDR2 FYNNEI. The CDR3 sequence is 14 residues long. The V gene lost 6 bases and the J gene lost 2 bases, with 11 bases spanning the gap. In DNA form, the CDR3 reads TGTGCCAGCAGGGCGACAGGAGGCAATCAGCCCCAGCATTTT. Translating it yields CASRATGGNQPQHF.

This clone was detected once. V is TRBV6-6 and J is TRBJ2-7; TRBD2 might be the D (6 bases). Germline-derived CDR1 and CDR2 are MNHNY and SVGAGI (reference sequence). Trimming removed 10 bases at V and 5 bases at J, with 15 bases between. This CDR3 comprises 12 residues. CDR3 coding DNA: TGTGCCACCTCCATAGCGGAGGACGAGCAGTACTTC. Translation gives CATSIAEDEQYF.

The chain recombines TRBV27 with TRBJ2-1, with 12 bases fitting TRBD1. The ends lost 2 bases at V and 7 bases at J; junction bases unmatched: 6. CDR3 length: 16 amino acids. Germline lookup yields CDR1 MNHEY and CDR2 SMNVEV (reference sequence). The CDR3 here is CASSLVGQGAGNEQFF. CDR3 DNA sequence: TGTGCCAGCAGTTTAGTGGGACAGGGGGCAGGGAATGAGCAGTTCTTC.

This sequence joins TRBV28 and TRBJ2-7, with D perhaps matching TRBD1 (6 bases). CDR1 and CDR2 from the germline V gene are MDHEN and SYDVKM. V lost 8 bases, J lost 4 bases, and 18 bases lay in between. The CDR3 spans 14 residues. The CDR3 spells CASSPRGGWYEQYF. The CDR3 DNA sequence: TGTGCCAGCTCACCTCGAGGGGGTTGGTACGAGCAGTACTTC.

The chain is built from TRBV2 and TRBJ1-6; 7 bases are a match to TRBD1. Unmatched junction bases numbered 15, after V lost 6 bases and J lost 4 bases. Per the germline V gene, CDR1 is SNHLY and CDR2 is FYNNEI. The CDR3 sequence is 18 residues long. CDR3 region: CASSSWAQTGLYNSPLHF. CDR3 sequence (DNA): TGTGCCAGCAGCTCCTGGGCCCAGACAGGGTTGTATAATTCACCCCTCCACTTT. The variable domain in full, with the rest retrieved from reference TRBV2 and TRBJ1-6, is EPEVTQTPSHQVTQMGQEVILRCVPISNHLYFYWYRQILGQKVEFLVSFYNNEISEKSEIFDDQFSVERPDGSNFTLKIRSTKLEDSAMYFCASSSWAQTGLYNSPLHFGNGTRLTVT.

The CDR3 loop reads CASSVTSGRVNEQFF. The CDR3 DNA sequence: TGTGCCAGCAGTGTGACTAGCGGGAGGGTTAATGAGCAGTTCTTC. V is TRBV28 and J is TRBJ2-1, with 14 bases aligning to TRBD2. The V segment lost 5 bases and the J segment 7 bases; nucleotides outside the gene matches: 4. The length of the CDR3 is 15 residues. Per the germline V gene, CDR1 is MDHEN and CDR2 is SYDVKM. The complete variable domain, with remaining parts taken from reference TRBV28 and TRBJ2-1, reads DVKVTQSSRYLVKRTGEKVFLECVQDMDHENMFWYRQDPGLGLRLIYFSYDVKMKEKGDIPEGYSVSREKKERFSLILESASTNQTSMYLCASSVTSGRVNEQFFGPGTRLTVL.

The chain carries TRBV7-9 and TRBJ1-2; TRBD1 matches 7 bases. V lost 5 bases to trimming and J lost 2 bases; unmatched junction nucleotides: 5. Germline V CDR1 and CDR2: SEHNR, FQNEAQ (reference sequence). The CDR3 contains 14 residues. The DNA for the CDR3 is TGTGCCAGCAGCCAACAGGGGCTAAACTATGGCTACACCTTC. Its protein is CASSQQGLNYGYTF.

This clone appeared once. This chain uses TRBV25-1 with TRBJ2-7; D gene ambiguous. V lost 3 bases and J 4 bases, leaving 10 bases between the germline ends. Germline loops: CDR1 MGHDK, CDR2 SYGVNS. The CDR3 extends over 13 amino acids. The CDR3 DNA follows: TGTGCCAGCAGTGATAGGCCGACATACGAGCAGTACTTC. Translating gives CASSDRPTYEQYF.

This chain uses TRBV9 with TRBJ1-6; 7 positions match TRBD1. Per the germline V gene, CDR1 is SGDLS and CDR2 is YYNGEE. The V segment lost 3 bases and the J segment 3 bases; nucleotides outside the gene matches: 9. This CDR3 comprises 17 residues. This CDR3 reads CASSARQGPGYNSPLHF. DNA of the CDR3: TGTGCCAGCAGCGCCCGACAGGGCCCGGGCTATAATTCACCCCTCCACTTT.

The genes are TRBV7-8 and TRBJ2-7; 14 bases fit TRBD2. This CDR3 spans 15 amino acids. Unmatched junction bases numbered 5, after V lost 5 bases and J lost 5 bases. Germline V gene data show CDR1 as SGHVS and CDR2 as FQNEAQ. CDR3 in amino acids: CASSDGLAGGNEQYF. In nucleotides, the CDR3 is TGTGCCAGCAGCGACGGACTAGCGGGAGGTAACGAGCAGTACTTC.

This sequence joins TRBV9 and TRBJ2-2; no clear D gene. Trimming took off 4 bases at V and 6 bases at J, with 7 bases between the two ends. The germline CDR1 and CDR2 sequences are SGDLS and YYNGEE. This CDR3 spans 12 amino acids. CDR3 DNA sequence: TGTGCCAGCAGCCACGGTTCCGGGGAGCTGTTTTTT. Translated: CASSHGSGELFF.

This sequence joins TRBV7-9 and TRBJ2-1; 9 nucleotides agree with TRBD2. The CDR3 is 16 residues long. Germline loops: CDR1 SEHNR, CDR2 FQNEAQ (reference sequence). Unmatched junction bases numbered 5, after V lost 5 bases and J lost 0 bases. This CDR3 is CASSLLAGSSYNEQFF. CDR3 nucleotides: TGTGCCAGCAGCCTTCTAGCGGGGAGCTCCTACAATGAGCAGTTCTTC.

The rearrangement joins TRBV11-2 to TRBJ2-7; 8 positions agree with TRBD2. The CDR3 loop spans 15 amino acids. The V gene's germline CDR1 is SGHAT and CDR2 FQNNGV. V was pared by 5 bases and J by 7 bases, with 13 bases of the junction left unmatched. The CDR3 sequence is CASSLGGAGVGEQYF. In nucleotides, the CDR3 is TGTGCCAGCAGCCTCGGGGGAGCGGGAGTAGGAGAGCAGTACTTC.

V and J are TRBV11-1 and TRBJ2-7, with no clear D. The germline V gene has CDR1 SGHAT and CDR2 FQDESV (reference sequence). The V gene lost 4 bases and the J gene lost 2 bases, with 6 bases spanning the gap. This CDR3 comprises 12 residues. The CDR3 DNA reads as TGTGCCAGCAGCTATAGCACCTACGAGCAGTACTTC. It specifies CASSYSTYEQYF.

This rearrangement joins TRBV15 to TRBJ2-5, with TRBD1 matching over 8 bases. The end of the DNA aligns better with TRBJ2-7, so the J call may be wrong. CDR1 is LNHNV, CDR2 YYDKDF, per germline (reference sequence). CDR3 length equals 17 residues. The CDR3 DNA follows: TGTGCCACCAGCAGAGATGGACAGGGCCGCCAGTCCTACGAGCAGTACTTC. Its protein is CATSRDGQGRQSYEQYF.

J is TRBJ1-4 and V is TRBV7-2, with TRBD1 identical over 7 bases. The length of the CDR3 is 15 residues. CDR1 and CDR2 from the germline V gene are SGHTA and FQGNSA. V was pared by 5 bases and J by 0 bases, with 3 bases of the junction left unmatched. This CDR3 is CASSPGTATNEKLFF. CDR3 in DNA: TGTGCCAGCAGCCCCGGGACAGCAACTAATGAAAAACTGTTTTTT.

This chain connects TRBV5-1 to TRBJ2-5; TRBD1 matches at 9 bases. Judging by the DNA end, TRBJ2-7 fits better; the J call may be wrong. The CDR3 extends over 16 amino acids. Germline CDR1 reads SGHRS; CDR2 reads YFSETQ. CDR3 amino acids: CASSLDGQGISYEQYF. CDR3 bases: TGCGCCAGCAGCTTGGACGGACAGGGGATCTCCTACGAGCAGTACTTC.

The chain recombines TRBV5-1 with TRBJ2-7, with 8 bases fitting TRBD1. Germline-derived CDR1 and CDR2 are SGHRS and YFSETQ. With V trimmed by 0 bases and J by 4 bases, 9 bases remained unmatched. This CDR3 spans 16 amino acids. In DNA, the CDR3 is TGCGCCAGCAGCTTGGGGACAGGGCCAGGGCTTTACGAGCAGTACTTC. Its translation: CASSLGTGPGLYEQYF.

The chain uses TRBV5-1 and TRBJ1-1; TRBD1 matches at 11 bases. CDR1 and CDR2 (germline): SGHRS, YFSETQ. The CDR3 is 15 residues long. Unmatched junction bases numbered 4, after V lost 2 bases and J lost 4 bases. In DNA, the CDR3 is TGCGCCAGCAGCTTAATAGGGACAGGGGGCACTGAAGCTTTCTTT. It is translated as CASSLIGTGGTEAFF.

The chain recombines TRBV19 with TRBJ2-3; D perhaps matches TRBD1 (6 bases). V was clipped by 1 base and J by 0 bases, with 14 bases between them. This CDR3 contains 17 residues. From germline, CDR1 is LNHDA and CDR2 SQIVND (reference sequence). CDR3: CASSIAPTGLSTDTQYF. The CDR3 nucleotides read TGTGCCAGTAGTATAGCTCCGACAGGCCTTAGCACAGATACGCAGTATTTT.

In DNA form, the CDR3 reads TGTGCCAGCAGCGTAGGAATAGGGGGCACTGAAGCTTTCTTT. Translation: CASSVGIGGTEAFF. This chain links TRBV9 with TRBJ1-1; D might be TRBD1 (6 bases). The CDR3 runs to 14 residues. The ends were cut back, 0 bases at V and 4 bases at J, with 10 bases in the middle. Germline-derived CDR1 and CDR2 are SGDLS and YYNGEE.

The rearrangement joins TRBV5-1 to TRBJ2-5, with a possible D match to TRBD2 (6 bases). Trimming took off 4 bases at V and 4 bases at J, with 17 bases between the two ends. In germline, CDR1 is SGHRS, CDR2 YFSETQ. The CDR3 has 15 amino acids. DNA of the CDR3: TGCGCCAGCAGCGGGGGACTTTGGGCGGGAGAGACCCAGTACTTC. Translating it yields CASSGGLWAGETQYF.

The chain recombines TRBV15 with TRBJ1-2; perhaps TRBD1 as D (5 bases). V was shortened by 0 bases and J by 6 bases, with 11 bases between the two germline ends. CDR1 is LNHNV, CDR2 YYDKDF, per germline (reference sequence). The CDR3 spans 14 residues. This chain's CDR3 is CATSREPRDNGYTF. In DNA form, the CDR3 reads TGTGCCACCAGCAGAGAACCCAGGGATAATGGCTACACCTTC.

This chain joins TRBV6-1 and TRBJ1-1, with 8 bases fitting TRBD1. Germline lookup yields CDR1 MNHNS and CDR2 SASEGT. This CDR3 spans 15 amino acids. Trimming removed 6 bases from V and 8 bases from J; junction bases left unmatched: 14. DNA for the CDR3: TGTGCCAGCAGATACACCTGGACAGGGCAAGGAGAAGCTTTCTTT. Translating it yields CASRYTWTGQGEAFF.

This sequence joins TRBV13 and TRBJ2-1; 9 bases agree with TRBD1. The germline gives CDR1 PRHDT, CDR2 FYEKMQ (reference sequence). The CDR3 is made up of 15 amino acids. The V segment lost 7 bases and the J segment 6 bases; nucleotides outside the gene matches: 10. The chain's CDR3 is CASTHEQGARNEQFF. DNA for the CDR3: TGTGCCAGCACTCACGAACAGGGGGCGCGCAATGAGCAGTTCTTC.